This note documents a single T cell receptor (beta chain) sequence. The antigen is undetermined. The time point denotes: week 5, during vaccination. Every single dose of the vaccine, 300 ug of mutant IDH1 20-mer peptide, came with topical imiquimod. The source of the sample is a study of a mutant IDH1 vaccine in newly diagnosed glioma. Turning to the study itself: Patients got their first vaccination 4-6 weeks after radiotherapy alone, or with temozolomide cycles. Beforehand, treatment had been radiotherapy, temozolomide, or both; the majority received both.

The J segment lost 5 bases and the V segment lost 6 bases, leaving 4 bases of the junction unmatched. Per germline, CDR1 MDHEN and CDR2 SYDVKM. The CDR3 consists of 14 residues. Libraries were prepared by immunoSEQ multiplex PCR; TCRdb keeps only in-frame clonotypes and omits some of them. This sample has almost 30,000 clones, with 75% to 90% found just once. The TCR originated in a woman in her forties with glioma. Some clones in this sample may be carry-over from other donors' samples. The input for sequencing was peripheral blood mononuclear cells (PBMCs), taken from a glioma patient whose treatment included an IDH1 peptide vaccine. J is TRBJ1-6 and V is TRBV28; 7 bases are shared with TRBD1. CDR3 sequence (DNA): TGTGCCAGCAGGCGTACAGGGGATAATTCACCCCTCCACTTT. Translating it yields CASRRTGDNSPLHF.